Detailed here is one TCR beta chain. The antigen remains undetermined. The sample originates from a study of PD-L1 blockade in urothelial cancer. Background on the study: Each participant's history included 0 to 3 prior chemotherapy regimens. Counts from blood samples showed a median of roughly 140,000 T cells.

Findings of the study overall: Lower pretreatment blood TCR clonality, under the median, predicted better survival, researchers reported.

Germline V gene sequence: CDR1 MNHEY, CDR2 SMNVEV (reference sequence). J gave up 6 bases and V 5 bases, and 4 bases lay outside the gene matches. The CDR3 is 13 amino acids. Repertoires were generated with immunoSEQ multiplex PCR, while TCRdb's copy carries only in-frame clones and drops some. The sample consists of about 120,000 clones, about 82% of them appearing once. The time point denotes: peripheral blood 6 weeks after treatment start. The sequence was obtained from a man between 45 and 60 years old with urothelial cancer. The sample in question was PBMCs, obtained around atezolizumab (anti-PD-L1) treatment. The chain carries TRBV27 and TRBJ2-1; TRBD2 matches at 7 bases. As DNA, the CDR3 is TGTGCCAGCAGTAGGGCTAGCGGCAATGAGCAGTTCTTC. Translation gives CASSRASGNEQFF.